This passage covers 6 T cell receptor beta chains from one sample sequenced in a study of response to subunit inactivated influenza vaccine. TCRdb re-analysed the RT-PCR reads in MiXCR, keeping a single row per CDR3 protein. The table shows more than 450,000 distinct CDR3 sequences, with around 11% occurring only once. A further study also used this sample, focusing on T cells expressing NK-cell markers. As that report states: Beta-chain TCR cDNA was generated via 5'RACE template switching with UMIs.

Sequenced material: PBMCs from blood, taken on the day of vaccination. The receptors derive from a man aged 45-60 years who received an inactivated influenza vaccine.

The V gene is TRBV6-5, the J gene TRBJ2-3; no reliable D call. CDR3 size: 14 residues. V was trimmed by 2 bases and J by 6 bases, leaving 12 bases between them. The germline V gene has CDR1 MNHEY and CDR2 SVGAGI. CDR3 protein: CASSYSPTQDTQYF. CDR3 nucleotides: TGTGCCAGCAGTTACAGCCCGACGCAGGATACGCAGTATTTT.

This rearrangement joins TRBV3-1 to TRBJ1-1; D not certain. From germline, CDR1 is LGHDT and CDR2 YNNKEL (reference sequence). V lost 4 bases to trimming and J lost 0 bases, with 6 bases between them. This CDR3 has 13 residues. The CDR3 sequence: CASSPHVNTEAFF. The CDR3 region has the DNA TGTGCCAGCAGCCCCCACGTGAACACTGAAGCTTTCTTT. The full variable domain, its missing parts supplied by reference TRBV3-1 and TRBJ1-1, is DTAVSQTPKYLVTQMGNDKSIKCEQNLGHDTMYWYKQDSKKFLKIMFSYNNKELIINETVPNRFSPKSPDKAHLNLHINSLELGDSAVYFCASSPHVNTEAFFGQGTRLTVV.

This clonotype was seen a few times. This chain links TRBV20-1 with TRBJ2-5, with TRBD2 matching over 11 bases. Germline CDR1 is DFQATT and CDR2 is SNEGSKA (reference sequence). V was pared by 2 bases and J by 5 bases, with 4 bases of the junction left unmatched. The CDR3 is 14 amino acids. The CDR3 loop is CSARIAGGIETQYF. The CDR3 coding sequence is TGCAGTGCTAGAATAGCGGGGGGGATTGAGACCCAGTACTTC.

The chain is built from TRBV28 and TRBJ1-5; D possibly corresponds to TRBD1 (6 bases). V lost 5 bases, J lost 0 bases, and 14 bases lay in between. The CDR3 is 16 amino acids. Looked up from germline, CDR1 is MDHEN and CDR2 is SYDVKM. In DNA form, the CDR3 reads TGTGCCAGCAGTACCATGGACAGTAATAGCAATCAGCCCCAGCATTTT. Amino acid sequence: CASSTMDSNSNQPQHF.

Many counts were recorded for this clonotype. The V gene is TRBV12-3 or TRBV12-4, the J gene TRBJ2-2, with a possible D match to TRBD1 (6 bases). Trimming removed 5 bases at V and 7 bases at J, with 17 bases between. The CDR3 has 15 residues. CDR3 amino acids: CASSKTGLSSGELFF. The CDR3 nucleotides are TGTGCCAGCAGTAAAACAGGGTTGTCTAGCGGGGAGCTGTTTTTT.

This clonotype was counted between two and nine times. The V and J genes are TRBV20-1 and TRBJ2-7, with a tentative D call TRBD1 (5 bases). This CDR3 is 14 amino acids long. The germline V gene encodes CDR1 DFQATT and CDR2 SNEGSKA (reference sequence). V gave up 2 bases and J gave up 0 bases, with 11 bases separating them. The CDR3 bases are TGCAGTGCTAGACCATCGGACAACTCCTACGAGCAGTACTTC. It specifies CSARPSDNSYEQYF.